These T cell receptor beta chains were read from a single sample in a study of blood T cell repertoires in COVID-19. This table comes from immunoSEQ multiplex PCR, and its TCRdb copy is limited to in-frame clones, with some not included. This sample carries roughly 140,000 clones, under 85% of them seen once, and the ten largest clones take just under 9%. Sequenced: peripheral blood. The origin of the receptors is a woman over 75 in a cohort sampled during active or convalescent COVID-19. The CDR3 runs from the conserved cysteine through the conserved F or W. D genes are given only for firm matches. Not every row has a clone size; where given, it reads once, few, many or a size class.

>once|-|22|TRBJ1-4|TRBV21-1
CASSKRATGLSLCAALGEKLFF
TGTGCCAGCAGCAAACGCGCGACAGGTTTGTCCTTGTGTGCTGCCTTAGGTGAAAAACTGTTTTTT
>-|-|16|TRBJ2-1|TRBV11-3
CASSLGGGAPGDEQFF
TGTGCCAGCAGCTTAGGAGGGGGGGCCCCCGGCGATGAGCAGTTCTTC
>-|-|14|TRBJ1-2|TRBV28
CASSLDSHNYGYTF
TGTGCCAGCAGCTTGGACAGCCACAACTATGGCTACACCTTC
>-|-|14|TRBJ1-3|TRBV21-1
CASSLTASGNTIYF
TGTGCCAGCAGCTTGACAGCCTCTGGAAACACCATATATTTT
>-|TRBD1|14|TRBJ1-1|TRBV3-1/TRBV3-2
CASSRGTGTTEAFF
TGTGCCAGCAGCCGAGGGACAGGGACAACTGAAGCTTTCTTT
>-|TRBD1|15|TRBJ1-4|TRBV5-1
CASSPTRTGDEKLFF
TGCGCCAGCAGCCCCACCCGGACAGGGGATGAAAAACTGTTTTTT
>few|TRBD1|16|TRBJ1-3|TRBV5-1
CASSLGTGGGGNTIYF
TGCGCCAGCAGCTTGGGGACAGGAGGCGGTGGAAACACCATATATTTT
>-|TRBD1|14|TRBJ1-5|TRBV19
CASRLRQGHQPQHF
TGTGCCAGCCGCCTCCGACAGGGTCATCAGCCCCAGCATTTT
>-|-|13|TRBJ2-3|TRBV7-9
CASSATGTDTQYF
TGTGCCAGCAGCGCCACGGGCACAGATACGCAGTATTTT
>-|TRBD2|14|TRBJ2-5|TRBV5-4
CASSLTSGKETQYF
TGTGCCAGCAGCTTAACTAGCGGAAAAGAGACCCAGTACTTC
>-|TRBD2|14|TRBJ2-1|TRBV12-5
CASGNSGGVDEQFF
TGTGCTAGTGGTAATAGCGGGGGCGTCGATGAGCAGTTCTTC
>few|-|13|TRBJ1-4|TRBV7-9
CASSADYYEKLFF
TGTGCCAGCAGCGCGGACTATTATGAAAAACTGTTTTTT
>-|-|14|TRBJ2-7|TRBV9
CASSGHRVPYEQYF
TGTGCCAGCAGCGGACACAGGGTCCCCTACGAGCAGTACTTC